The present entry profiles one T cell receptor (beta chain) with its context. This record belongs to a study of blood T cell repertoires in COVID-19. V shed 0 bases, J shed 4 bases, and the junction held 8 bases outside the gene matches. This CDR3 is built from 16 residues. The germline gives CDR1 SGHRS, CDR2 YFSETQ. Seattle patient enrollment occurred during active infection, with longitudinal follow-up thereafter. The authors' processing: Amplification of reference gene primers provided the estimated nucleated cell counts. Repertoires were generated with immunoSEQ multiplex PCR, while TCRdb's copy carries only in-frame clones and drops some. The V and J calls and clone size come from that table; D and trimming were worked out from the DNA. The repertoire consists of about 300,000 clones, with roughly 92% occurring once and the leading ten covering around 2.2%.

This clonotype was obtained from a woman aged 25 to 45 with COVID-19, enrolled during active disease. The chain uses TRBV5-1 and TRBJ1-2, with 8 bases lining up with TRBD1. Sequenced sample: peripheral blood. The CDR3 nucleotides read TGCGCCAGCAGCTTGGGGGAGACAGGGGTATCCTATGGCTACACCTTC. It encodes CASSLGETGVSYGYTF.